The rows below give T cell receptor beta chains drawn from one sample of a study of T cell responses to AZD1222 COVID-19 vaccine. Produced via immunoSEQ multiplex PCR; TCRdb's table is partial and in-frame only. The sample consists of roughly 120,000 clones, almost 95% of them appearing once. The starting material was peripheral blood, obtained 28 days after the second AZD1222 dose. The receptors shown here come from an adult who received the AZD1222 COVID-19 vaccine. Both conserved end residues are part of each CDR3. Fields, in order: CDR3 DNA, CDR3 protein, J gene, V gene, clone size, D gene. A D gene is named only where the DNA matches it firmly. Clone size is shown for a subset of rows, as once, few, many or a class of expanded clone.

TGTGCCAGCAGCATAGGGTCCGGAAACACCATATATTTT	CASSIGSGNTIYF	TRBJ1-3	TRBV5-8	NA	NA
TGTGCCAGCAGTTTAAAGCCAGTGGATGAAAAACTGTTTTTT	CASSLKPVDEKLFF	TRBJ1-4	TRBV28	NA	NA
TGTGCCACCAGAAGGGACACTGAAGCTTTCTTT	CATRRDTEAFF	TRBJ1-1	TRBV15	NA	NA
TGTGCCTGGAGTTTAAGACAGGGAAGAATCTACGAGCAGTACTTC	CAWSLRQGRIYEQYF	TRBJ2-7	TRBV30	few	TRBD1
TGCGCCAGCAGCCCCGGGGAGATCCAAGAGACCCAGTACTTC	CASSPGEIQETQYF	TRBJ2-5	TRBV5-1	once	NA
TGTGCCAGCAGCTTAGATCCAGGGTCGTGGGAAAAACTGTTTTTT	CASSLDPGSWEKLFF	TRBJ1-4	TRBV7-2	NA	NA
TGCGCCAGCAGCCAAACACCGGCGCAAACTCCTTATCGGTGGGGGGATATCGAGCAGTACTTC	CASSQTPAQTPYRWGDIEQYF	TRBJ2-7	TRBV4-1	NA	NA
TGCAGCGACCGGCAGGGGAGAAGCACAGATACGCAGTATTTT	CSDRQGRSTDTQYF	TRBJ2-3	TRBV29-1	NA	NA
TGTGCCAGCAGCTTAATAGCGGGAGGGGATACGCAGTATTTT	CASSLIAGGDTQYF	TRBJ2-3	TRBV7-3	NA	TRBD2
TGTGCCAGTAGCGCGACAGGGTCCGGGGAGCTGTTTTTT	CASSATGSGELFF	TRBJ2-2	TRBV19	NA	TRBD1
TGTGCCACCGACAGGCAGAATGGCTCCCTGATTTTGGGATCACCCCTCCACTTT	CATDRQNGSLILGSPLHF	TRBJ1-6	TRBV24-1	few	NA
TGCAGCTTCTTAGTTAGGGGTGCGTACCAAGAGACCCAGTACTTC	CSFLVRGAYQETQYF	TRBJ2-5	TRBV29-1	NA	NA
TGTGCCAGCTCACCACGGTCAGATGCGAACACTGAAGCTTTCTTT	CASSPRSDANTEAFF	TRBJ1-1	TRBV18	NA	NA
TGTGCCAGCAGCAAAGGGACAGGGAATCAGCCCCAGCATTTT	CASSKGTGNQPQHF	TRBJ1-5	TRBV5-4	NA	TRBD1
TGTGCCAGCAGACCCGCGGATCAGCCCCAGCATTTT	CASRPADQPQHF	TRBJ1-5	TRBV27	NA	NA
TGTGCCAGCAGGTGGGAGGGAGAAGGTATCGGCGAGCAGTACTTC	CASRWEGEGIGEQYF	TRBJ2-7	TRBV6-5	NA	TRBD2
TGTGCCAGTTTGGGACAGCGTTACACCGGGGAGCTGTTTTTT	CASLGQRYTGELFF	TRBJ2-2	TRBV19	NA	TRBD1
TGTGCCAGCAGCCAAGGTAGCGGGAGCTGGCACGAGCAGTACTTC	CASSQGSGSWHEQYF	TRBJ2-7	TRBV3-1/TRBV3-2	NA	TRBD2
TGCGCCAGCAGTGAGACTAGCACCGGAGATACGCAGTATTTT	CASSETSTGDTQYF	TRBJ2-3	TRBV10-1	NA	NA
TGTGCCAGCAGCTTAGAGCGGGGGCACGGAGGCTACACCTTC	CASSLERGHGGYTF	TRBJ1-2	TRBV7-8	NA	NA
TGCAGCGGGAGAGGGGGTTGGGGCATGAACACTGAAGCTTTCTTT	CSGRGGWGMNTEAFF	TRBJ1-1	TRBV29-1	NA	NA
TGTGCCACCAAGGAGGTGAACACTGAAGCTTTCTTT	CATKEVNTEAFF	TRBJ1-1	TRBV6-5	NA	NA
TGTGCCAGCAGTCCTACAGGGGGCATAAACGAGCAGTACTTC	CASSPTGGINEQYF	TRBJ2-7	TRBV25-1	NA	TRBD1
TGTGCCAGCAGCTTTTGGACAGGACGCGGCAATCAGCCCCAGCATTTT	CASSFWTGRGNQPQHF	TRBJ1-5	TRBV7-9	once	TRBD1
TGTGCCAGCAAAATACAGGGGAACACTGAAGCTTTCTTT	CASKIQGNTEAFF	TRBJ1-1	TRBV27	once	NA
TGTGCCAGCAGTTTAGGCCCTCGGACGTACTTC	CASSLGPRTYF	TRBJ2-7	TRBV12-3/TRBV12-4	NA	NA
TGTGCCTGGAGTCCCCTTATCGTGGGCTACACCTTC	CAWSPLIVGYTF	TRBJ1-2	TRBV30	once	NA
TGTGCTAGCAGCCTACAGGGACCGAACACCGGGGAGCTGTTTTTT	CASSLQGPNTGELFF	TRBJ2-2	TRBV7-7	NA	NA
TGTGCCAGCAGTGAATTTGCGACCGTGTACCAAGAGACCCAGTACTTC	CASSEFATVYQETQYF	TRBJ2-5	TRBV2	once	NA
TGTGCCAGCAGCTTGATAGGGAGCTCCTACGAGCAGTACTTC	CASSLIGSSYEQYF	TRBJ2-7	TRBV5-4	NA	NA
TGTGCCAGCAATCAAGGACTAGTCAGTTTTCAAGATACGCAGTATTTT	CASNQGLVSFQDTQYF	TRBJ2-3	TRBV2	NA	TRBD2
TGTGCCAGCAGTTACTCGGCCCAGAGTTCCTACGAGCAGTACTTC	CASSYSAQSSYEQYF	TRBJ2-7	TRBV6-5	NA	NA
TGTGCCAGCAGTTTGGCGGGGGCAGGGGAGACCCAGTACTTC	CASSLAGAGETQYF	TRBJ2-5	TRBV27	NA	NA
TGTGCCAGCAGCCCAGACAGGGGAGGAACTGAAGCTTTCTTT	CASSPDRGGTEAFF	TRBJ1-1	TRBV7-2	NA	TRBD1
TGTGCCACCAGCAGCAGGTTTCGCTCTGGAAACACCATATATTTT	CATSSRFRSGNTIYF	TRBJ1-3	TRBV15	NA	NA
TGTGCCAGCAGTGGGGAGCCACTGAGGGGAAACACCATATATTTT	CASSGEPLRGNTIYF	TRBJ1-3	TRBV5-4	NA	NA
TGTGCCAGCAGCGTAGGGGCAAGACAGCAATCCGAGACCCAGTACTTC	CASSVGARQQSETQYF	TRBJ2-5	TRBV9	once	NA
TGTGCCAGCAGCCAAGATCCCGGGCAGGGTCGGTCACCCCTCCACTTT	CASSQDPGQGRSPLHF	TRBJ1-6	TRBV3-1/TRBV3-2	once	NA
TGTGCCAGCAGCCGCGCGGACAGCTCAAACACTGAAGCTTTCTTT	CASSRADSSNTEAFF	TRBJ1-1	TRBV7-9	once	NA
TGTGCCAGCAGTGAGGCAGGTAAACAACATTTT	CASSEAGKQHF	TRBJ1-5	TRBV2	once	NA
TGTGCCAGCAGGACCTTCGGGACAGAGTACAATGAGCAGTTCTTC	CASRTFGTEYNEQFF	TRBJ2-1	TRBV6-5	NA	TRBD1
TGTGCCAGCAGCGTTGGGACAGGCGCAACTAATGAAAAACTGTTTTTT	CASSVGTGATNEKLFF	TRBJ1-4	TRBV9	NA	TRBD1
TGTGCCAGCACTTATTCTGCCTACGAGCAGTACTTC	CASTYSAYEQYF	TRBJ2-7	TRBV2	NA	NA
TGTGCCAGCAGCCTACGTGGGACTAGCGGGTGGGATGAGCAGTTCTTC	CASSLRGTSGWDEQFF	TRBJ2-1	TRBV3-1/TRBV3-2	NA	TRBD2
TGTGCCACCAGCAGAAAAGGGGGGACAGATCTGAACACTGAAGCTTTCTTT	CATSRKGGTDLNTEAFF	TRBJ1-1	TRBV15	NA	TRBD1
TGTGCCAGCAGCCACTCAGGGGCAACTAATGAAAAACTGTTTTTT	CASSHSGATNEKLFF	TRBJ1-4	TRBV3-1/TRBV3-2	NA	NA
TGTGCCATTGCAGGGAGTAACTATGGCTACACCTTC	CAIAGSNYGYTF	TRBJ1-2	TRBV2	NA	NA
TGTGCCAGCAGCCAGGTTGGAGGATCTGGAAACACCATATATTTT	CASSQVGGSGNTIYF	TRBJ1-3	TRBV3-1/TRBV3-2	NA	NA
TGTGCCAGCAGCGGATCGCCGCCCCTTGGCCACAATGAGCAGTTCTTC	CASSGSPPLGHNEQFF	TRBJ2-1	TRBV9	NA	NA
TGCGCCAGCAGCTTTAGGCAGGGGGCTGAAGATACGCAGTATTTT	CASSFRQGAEDTQYF	TRBJ2-3	TRBV5-1	NA	TRBD1
TGTGCCAGTAGTATTGACACGAACAATGAGCAGTTCTTC	CASSIDTNNEQFF	TRBJ2-1	TRBV19	NA	NA